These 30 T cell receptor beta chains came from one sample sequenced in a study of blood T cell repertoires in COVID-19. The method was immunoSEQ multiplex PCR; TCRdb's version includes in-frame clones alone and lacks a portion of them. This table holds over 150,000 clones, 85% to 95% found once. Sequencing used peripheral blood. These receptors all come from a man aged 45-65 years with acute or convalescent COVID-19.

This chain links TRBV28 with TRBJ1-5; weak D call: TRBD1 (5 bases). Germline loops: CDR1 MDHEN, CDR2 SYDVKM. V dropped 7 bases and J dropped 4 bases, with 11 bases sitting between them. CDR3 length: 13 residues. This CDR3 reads CASMSGGNQPQHF. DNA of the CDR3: TGTGCCAGCATGTCGGGGGGTAATCAGCCCCAGCATTTT.

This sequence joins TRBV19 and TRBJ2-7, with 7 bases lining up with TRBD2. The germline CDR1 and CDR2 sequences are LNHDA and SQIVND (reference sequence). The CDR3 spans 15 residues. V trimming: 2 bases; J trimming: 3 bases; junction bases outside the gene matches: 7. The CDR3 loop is CASSIMGGSRYEQYF. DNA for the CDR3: TGTGCCAGTAGTATAATGGGCGGGAGTCGCTACGAGCAGTACTTC.

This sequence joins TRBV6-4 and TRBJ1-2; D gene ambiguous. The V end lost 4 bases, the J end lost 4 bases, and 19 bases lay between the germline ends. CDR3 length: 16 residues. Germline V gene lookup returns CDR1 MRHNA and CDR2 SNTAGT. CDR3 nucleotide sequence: TGTGCCAGCAGTGCTGAGGGTGGCACCGGGAGCTATGGCTACACCTTC. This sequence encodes CASSAEGGTGSYGYTF.

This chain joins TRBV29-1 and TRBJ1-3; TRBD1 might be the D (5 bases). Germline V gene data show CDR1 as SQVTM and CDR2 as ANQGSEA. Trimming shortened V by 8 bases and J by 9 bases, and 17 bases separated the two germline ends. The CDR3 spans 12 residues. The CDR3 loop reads CSFWGGFTTIYF. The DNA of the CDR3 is TGCAGCTTTTGGGGGGGGTTCACCACCATATATTTT.

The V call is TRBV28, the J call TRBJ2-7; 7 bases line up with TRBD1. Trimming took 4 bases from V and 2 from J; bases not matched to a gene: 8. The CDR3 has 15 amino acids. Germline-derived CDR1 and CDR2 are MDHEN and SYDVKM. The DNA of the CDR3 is TGTGCCAGCAGTTCAACCGGGACAGTGACCTACGAGCAGTACTTC. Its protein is CASSSTGTVTYEQYF.

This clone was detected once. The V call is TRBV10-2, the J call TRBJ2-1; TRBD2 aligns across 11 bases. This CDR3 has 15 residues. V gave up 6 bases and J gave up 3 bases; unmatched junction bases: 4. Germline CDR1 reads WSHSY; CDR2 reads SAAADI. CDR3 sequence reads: CASRTGTSGYNEQFF. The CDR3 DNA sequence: TGCGCCAGCAGAACCGGGACTAGCGGCTACAATGAGCAGTTCTTC.

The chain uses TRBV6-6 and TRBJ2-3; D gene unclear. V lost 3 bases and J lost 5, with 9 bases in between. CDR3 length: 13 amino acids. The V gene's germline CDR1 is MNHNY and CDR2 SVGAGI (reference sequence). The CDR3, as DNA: TGTGCCAGCAGTTATTCCTATCGAGATACGCAGTATTTT. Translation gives CASSYSYRDTQYF.

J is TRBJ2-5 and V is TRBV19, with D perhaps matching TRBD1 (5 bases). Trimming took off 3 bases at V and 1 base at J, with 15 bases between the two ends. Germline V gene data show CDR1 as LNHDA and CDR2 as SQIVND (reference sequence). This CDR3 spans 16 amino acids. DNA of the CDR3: TGTGCCAGTAGTATGGGGCCACGGCCTCTCCAAGAGACCCAGTACTTC. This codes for CASSMGPRPLQETQYF.

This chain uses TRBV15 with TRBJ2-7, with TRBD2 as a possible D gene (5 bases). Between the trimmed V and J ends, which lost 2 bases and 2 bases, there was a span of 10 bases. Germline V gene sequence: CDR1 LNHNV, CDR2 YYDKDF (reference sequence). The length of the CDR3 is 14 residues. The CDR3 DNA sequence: TGTGCCACCAGCAGAAAGACTAACACCTACGAGCAGTACGTC. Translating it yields CATSRKTNTYEQYV.

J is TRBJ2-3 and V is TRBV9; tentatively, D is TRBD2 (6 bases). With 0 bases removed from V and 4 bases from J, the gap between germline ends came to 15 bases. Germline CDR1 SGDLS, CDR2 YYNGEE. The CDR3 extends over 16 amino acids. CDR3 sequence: CASSVAPWRDSDTQYF. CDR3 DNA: TGTGCCAGCAGCGTAGCCCCCTGGAGGGACTCAGATACGCAGTATTTT. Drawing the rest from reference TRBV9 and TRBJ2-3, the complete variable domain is DSGVTQTPKHLITATGQRVTLRCSPRSGDLSVYWYQQSLDQGLQFLIQYYNGEERAKGNILERFSAQQFPDLHSELNLSSLELGDSALYFCASSVAPWRDSDTQYFGPGTRLTVL.

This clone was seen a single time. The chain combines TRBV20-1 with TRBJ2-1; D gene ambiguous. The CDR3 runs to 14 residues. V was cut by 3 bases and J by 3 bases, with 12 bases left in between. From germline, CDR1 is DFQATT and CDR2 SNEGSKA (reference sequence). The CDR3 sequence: CSASVGPVYNEQFF. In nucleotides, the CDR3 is TGCAGTGCTAGTGTTGGGCCCGTCTACAATGAGCAGTTCTTC.

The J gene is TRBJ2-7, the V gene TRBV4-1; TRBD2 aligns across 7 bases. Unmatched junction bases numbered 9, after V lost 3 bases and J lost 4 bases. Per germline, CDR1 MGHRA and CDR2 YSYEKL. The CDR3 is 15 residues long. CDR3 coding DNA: TGCGCCAGCAGCCAGACCCAGTCTAGCGGATACGAGCAGTACTTC. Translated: CASSQTQSSGYEQYF.

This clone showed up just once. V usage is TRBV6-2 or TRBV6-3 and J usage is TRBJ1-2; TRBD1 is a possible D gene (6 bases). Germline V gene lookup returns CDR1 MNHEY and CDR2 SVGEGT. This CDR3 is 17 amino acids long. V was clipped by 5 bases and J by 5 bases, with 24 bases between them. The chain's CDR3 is CASSAGQFASSGYGYTF. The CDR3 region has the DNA TGTGCCAGCAGTGCCGGACAGTTCGCCTCCTCTGGTTATGGCTACACCTTC.

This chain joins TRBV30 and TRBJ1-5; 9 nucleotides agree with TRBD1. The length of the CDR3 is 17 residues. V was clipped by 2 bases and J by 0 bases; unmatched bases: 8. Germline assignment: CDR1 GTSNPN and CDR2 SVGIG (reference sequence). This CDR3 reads CAWSRDRETLSNQPQHF. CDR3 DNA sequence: TGTGCCTGGAGTAGGGACAGGGAGACTCTTAGCAATCAGCCCCAGCATTTT. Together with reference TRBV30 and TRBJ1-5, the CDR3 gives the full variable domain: SQTIHQWPATLVQPVGSPLSLECTVEGTSNPNLYWYRQAAGRGLQLLFYSVGIGQISSEVPQNLSASRPQDRQFILSSKKLLLSDSGFYLCAWSRDRETLSNQPQHFGDGTRLSIL.

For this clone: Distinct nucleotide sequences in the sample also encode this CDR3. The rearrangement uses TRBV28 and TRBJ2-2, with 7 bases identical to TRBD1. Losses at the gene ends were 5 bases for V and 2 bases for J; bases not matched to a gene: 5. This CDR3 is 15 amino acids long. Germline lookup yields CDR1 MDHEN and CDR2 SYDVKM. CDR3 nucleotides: TGTGCCAGCAGTACAAGGGACAGAAACACCGGGGAGCTGTTTTTT. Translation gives CASSTRDRNTGELFF.

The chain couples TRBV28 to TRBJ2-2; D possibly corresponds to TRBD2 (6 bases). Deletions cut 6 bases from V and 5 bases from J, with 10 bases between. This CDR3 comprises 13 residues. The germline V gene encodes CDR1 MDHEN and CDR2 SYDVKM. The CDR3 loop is CASSNSGTGELFF. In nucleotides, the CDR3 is TGTGCCAGCAGCAACAGCGGGACCGGGGAGCTGTTTTTT.

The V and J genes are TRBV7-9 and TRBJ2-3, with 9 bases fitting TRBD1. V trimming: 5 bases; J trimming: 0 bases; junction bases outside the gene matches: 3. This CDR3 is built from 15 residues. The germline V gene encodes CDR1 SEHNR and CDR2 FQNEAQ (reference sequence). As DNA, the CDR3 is TGTGCCAGCAGCCCCGGACAGGGGAGCACAGATACGCAGTATTTT. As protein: CASSPGQGSTDTQYF.

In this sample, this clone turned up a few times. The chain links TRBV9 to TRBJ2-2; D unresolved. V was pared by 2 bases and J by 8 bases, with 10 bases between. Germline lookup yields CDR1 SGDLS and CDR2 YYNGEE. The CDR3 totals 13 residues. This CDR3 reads CASSVRDSGELFF. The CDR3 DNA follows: TGTGCCAGCAGCGTGAGAGATTCGGGGGAGCTGTTTTTT. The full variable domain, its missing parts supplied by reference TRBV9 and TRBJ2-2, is DSGVTQTPKHLITATGQRVTLRCSPRSGDLSVYWYQQSLDQGLQFLIQYYNGEERAKGNILERFSAQQFPDLHSELNLSSLELGDSALYFCASSVRDSGELFFGEGSRLTVL.

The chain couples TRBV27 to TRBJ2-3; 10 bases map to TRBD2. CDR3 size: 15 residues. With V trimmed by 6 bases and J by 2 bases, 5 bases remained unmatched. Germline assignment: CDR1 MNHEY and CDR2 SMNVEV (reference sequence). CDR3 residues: CASRELAGATDTQYF. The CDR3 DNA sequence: TGTGCCAGCAGAGAGCTAGCGGGAGCCACAGATACGCAGTATTTT.

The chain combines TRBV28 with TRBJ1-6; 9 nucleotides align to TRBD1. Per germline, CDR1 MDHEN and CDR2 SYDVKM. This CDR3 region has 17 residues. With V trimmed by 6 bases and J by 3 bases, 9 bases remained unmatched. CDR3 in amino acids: CASRRRTGASYNSPLHF. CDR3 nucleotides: TGTGCCAGCAGACGCCGGACAGGGGCGAGCTATAATTCACCCCTCCACTTT.

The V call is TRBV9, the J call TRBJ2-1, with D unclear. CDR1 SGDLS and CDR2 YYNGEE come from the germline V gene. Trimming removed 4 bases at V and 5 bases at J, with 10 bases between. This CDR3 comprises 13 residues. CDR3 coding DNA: TGTGCCAGCAGCCCCGATTGGCACAATGAGCAGTTCTTC. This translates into CASSPDWHNEQFF.

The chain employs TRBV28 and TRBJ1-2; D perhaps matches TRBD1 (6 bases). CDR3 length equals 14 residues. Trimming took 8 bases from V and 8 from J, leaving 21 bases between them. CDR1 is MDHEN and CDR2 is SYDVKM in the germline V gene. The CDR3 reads CASVTGRTIMGYTF. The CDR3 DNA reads TGTGCCAGCGTGACAGGACGAACTATTATGGGCTACACCTTC.

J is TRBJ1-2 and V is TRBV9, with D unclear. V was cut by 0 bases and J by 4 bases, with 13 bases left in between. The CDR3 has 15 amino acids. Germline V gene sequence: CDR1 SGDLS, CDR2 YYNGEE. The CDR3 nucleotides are TGTGCCAGCAGCGTAGGAGACAAAGGTCTCTATGGCTACACCTTC. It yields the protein CASSVGDKGLYGYTF.

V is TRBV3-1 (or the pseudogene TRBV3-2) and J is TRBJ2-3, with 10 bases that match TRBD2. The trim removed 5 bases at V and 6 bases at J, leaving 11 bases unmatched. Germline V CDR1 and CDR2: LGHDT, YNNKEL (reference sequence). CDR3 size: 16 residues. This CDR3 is CASSSFLAGGADTQYF. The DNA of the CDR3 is TGTGCCAGCAGCTCCTTTTTAGCGGGGGGTGCGGATACGCAGTATTTT.

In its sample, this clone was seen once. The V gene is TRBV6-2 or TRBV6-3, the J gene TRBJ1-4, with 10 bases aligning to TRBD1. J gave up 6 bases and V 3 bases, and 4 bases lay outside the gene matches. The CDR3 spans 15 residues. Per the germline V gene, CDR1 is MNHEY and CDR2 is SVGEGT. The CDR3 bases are TGTGCCAGCAGTTATCCCGGGACAGGGGATGAAAAACTGTTTTTT. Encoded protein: CASSYPGTGDEKLFF.

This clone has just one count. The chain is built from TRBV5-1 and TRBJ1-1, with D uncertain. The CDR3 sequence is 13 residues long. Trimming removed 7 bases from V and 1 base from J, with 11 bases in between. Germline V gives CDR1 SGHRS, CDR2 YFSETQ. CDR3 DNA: TGCGCCAGCGGCCCCCCAGGGAACACTGAAGCTTTCTTT. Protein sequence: CASGPPGNTEAFF. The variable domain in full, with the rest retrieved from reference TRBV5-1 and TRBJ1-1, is KAGVTQTPRYLIKTRGQQVTLSCSPISGHRSVSWYQQTPGQGLQFLFEYFSETQRNKGNFPGRFSGRQFSNSRSEMNVSTLELGDSALYLCASGPPGNTEAFFGQGTRLTVV.

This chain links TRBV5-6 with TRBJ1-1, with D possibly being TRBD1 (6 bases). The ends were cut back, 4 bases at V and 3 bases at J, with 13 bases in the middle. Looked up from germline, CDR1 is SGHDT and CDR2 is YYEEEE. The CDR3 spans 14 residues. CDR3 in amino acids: CASSPRQVDTEAFF. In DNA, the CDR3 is TGTGCCAGCAGCCCGAGACAGGTGGACACTGAAGCTTTCTTT.

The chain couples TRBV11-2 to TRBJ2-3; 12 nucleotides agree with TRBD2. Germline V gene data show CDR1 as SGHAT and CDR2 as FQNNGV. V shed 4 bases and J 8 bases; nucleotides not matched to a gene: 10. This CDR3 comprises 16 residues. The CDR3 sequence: CASSSRLAGAGGTQYF. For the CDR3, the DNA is TGTGCCAGCAGCTCTCGACTAGCGGGAGCCGGGGGTACGCAGTATTTT. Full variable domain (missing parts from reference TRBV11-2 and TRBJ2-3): EAGVAQSPRYKIIEKRQSVAFWCNPISGHATLYWYQQILGQGPKLLIQFQNNGVVDDSQLPKDRFSAERLKGVDSTLKIQPAKLEDSAVYLCASSSRLAGAGGTQYFGPGTRLTVL.

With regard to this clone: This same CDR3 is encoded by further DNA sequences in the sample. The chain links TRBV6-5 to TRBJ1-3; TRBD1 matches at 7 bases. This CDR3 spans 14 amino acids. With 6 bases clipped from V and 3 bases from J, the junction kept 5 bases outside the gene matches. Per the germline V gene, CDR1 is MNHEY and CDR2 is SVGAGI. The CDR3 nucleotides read TGTGCCAGCAGCCTGACAGGGAGTGGAAACACCATATATTTT. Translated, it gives CASSLTGSGNTIYF.

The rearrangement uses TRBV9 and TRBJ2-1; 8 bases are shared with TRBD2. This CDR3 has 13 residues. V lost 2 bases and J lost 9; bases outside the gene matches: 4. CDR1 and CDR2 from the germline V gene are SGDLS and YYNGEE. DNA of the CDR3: TGTGCCAGCAGCGTTGCGGGGGGCGTTGAGCAGTTCTTC. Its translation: CASSVAGGVEQFF.